This T cell receptor beta chain comes out of a study of T cell repertoires in cytomegalovirus infection. Study context: Recently identified HLA-C-restricted CMV epitopes and well-studied HLA-B-restricted CMV epitopes were used by the study. CMV infection and matching HLA type were both indicated by public TCR beta signatures.

TCRdb re-analysed the reads in MiXCR, keeping a single row per CDR3 protein. Of fewer than 950,000 distinct CDR3 sequences in the sample, approximately 30% are singletons; the top ten hold 9.5% to 15%. Germline values: CDR1 SGHTA, CDR2 FQGNSA. V lost 4 bases and J lost 10; bases outside the gene matches: 7. There are 14 residues in the CDR3. Only a few counts were recorded for this clonotype. Its target is not known. The J gene is TRBJ2-1, the V gene TRBV7-2, with 10 bases aligning to TRBD1. This specimen was cultured CD8+ T cells from PBMCs, taken from culture after CMV antigen stimulation. This TCR was recovered from a human donor in good health (CMV status not recorded). Some clones in this sample may be carry-over from other donors' samples. CDR3 sequence (DNA): TGTGCCAGCAGCTCAGACAGGGGGCCCTCGGAGCAGTTCTTC. Residues: CASSSDRGPSEQFF.